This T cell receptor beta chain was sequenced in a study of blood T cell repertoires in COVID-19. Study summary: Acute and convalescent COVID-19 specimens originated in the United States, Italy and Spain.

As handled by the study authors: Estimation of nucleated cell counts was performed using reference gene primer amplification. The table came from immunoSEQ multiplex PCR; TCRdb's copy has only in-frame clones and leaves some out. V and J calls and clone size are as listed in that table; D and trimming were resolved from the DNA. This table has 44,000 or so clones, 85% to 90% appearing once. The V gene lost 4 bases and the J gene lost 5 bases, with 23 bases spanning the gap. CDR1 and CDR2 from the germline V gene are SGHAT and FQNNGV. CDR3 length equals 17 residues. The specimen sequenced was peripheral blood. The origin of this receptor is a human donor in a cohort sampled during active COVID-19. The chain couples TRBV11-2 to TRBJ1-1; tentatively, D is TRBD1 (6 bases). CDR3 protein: CASSSLRGREGGTEAFF. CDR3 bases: TGTGCCAGCAGCTCCTTGCGGGGGCGAGAGGGGGGGACTGAAGCTTTCTTT.